This is a list of T cell receptor beta chains from one sample in a study of T cells after yellow fever vaccination. MiXCR was run by TCRdb on the 5' RACE reads, yielding one entry per CDR3 protein. The table shows hundreds of thousands of distinct CDR3 sequences, with 4.1% occurring only once. Sequencing was performed on PBMCs, taken 5 days after the yellow fever booster vaccination. Source of these receptors: a man younger than 35 who received the YFV17D yellow fever vaccine. CDR3s include the opening cysteine and the closing phenylalanine or tryptophan. A D gene is named only where the DNA matches it firmly. Clone sizes are given selectively: once, few, many, or a class where the clone is expanded.

j_call,cdr3_length,d_call,clone_size,v_call,cdr3_aa,cdr3_nt
TRBJ1-2,16,NA,few,TRBV6-5,CASSSDYREVVYGYTF,TGTGCCAGCAGTTCTGATTACAGGGAAGTGGTCTATGGCTACACCTTC
TRBJ2-7,16,NA,few,TRBV4-1,CASSQKDRPGRYEQYF,TGCGCCAGCAGCCAAAAAGACAGACCGGGGCGCTACGAGCAGTACTTC
TRBJ1-2,14,TRBD1,NA,TRBV10-3,CAISALEGAYGYTF,TGTGCCATCAGTGCCTTGGAGGGGGCTTATGGCTACACCTTC
TRBJ2-4,16,TRBD2,many,TRBV13,CASSLDVGGAKNIQYF,TGTGCCAGCAGCTTAGACGTCGGGGGGGCCAAAAACATTCAGTACTTC
TRBJ2-4,14,NA,NA,TRBV2,CASSQDGGENIQYF,TGTGCCAGCAGCCAGGATGGGGGTGAAAACATTCAGTACTTC
TRBJ2-1,13,TRBD2,few,TRBV27,CASRSTSGGEQFF,TGTGCCAGCAGATCGACTAGCGGGGGGGAGCAGTTCTTC
TRBJ2-5,13,NA,many,TRBV7-6,CASSSWVQETQYF,TGTGCCAGCAGCTCCTGGGTGCAGGAGACCCAGTACTTC
TRBJ2-2,15,NA,few,TRBV5-1,CASSLRSPNTGELFF,TGCGCCAGCAGCTTGAGGAGTCCGAACACCGGGGAGCTGTTTTTT
TRBJ2-2,12,NA,few,TRBV20-1,CSAGGNTGELFF,TGCAGTGCGGGGGGTAACACCGGGGAGCTGTTTTTT
TRBJ1-6,15,NA,NA,TRBV19,CASSSGQTDNSPLHF,TGTGCCAGTAGTAGCGGACAGACAGATAATTCACCCCTCCACTTT
TRBJ2-1,13,TRBD1,few,TRBV5-1,CASSLRGHREQFF,TGCGCCAGCAGCTTAAGGGGGCATCGTGAGCAGTTCTTC
TRBJ2-5,16,TRBD2,many,TRBV4-1,CASSLRTSGGQETQYF,TGCGCCAGCAGCCTGAGGACTAGCGGGGGTCAAGAGACCCAGTACTTC
TRBJ1-5,15,TRBD1,once,TRBV6-1,CASSPGTVANQPQHF,TGTGCCAGCAGCCCCGGGACAGTAGCAAATCAGCCCCAGCATTTT
TRBJ1-1,12,NA,few,TRBV18,CASSPGQGRAFF,TGTGCCAGCTCACCGGGGCAGGGCCGAGCTTTCTTT
TRBJ1-1,15,NA,few,TRBV7-3,CASSLSGRDNTEAFF,TGTGCCAGCAGCTTATCAGGCAGGGATAACACTGAAGCTTTCTTT
TRBJ2-5,13,NA,few,TRBV5-4,CASSFGGPGTQYF,TGTGCCAGCAGCTTCGGGGGGCCGGGAACCCAGTACTTC
TRBJ2-1,17,TRBD2,NA,TRBV7-3,CASSPGGASGVRGEQFF,TGTGCCAGCAGCCCCGGGGGGGCTAGCGGGGTCCGGGGAGAGCAGTTCTTC
TRBJ1-2,12,NA,many,TRBV29-1,CSAGRQNYGYTF,TGCAGCGCTGGGAGACAGAACTATGGCTACACCTTC
TRBJ2-1,13,NA,few,TRBV29-1,CSALSAGYNEQFF,TGCAGCGCCCTCTCGGCCGGGTACAATGAGCAGTTCTTC
TRBJ2-2,14,NA,many,TRBV5-1,CASSSRPDTGELFF,TGCGCCAGCAGCTCCCGACCAGACACCGGGGAGCTGTTTTTT
TRBJ2-5,11,NA,few,TRBV3-1,CASSLGTRQYF,TGTGCCAGCAGCCTCGGGACACGGCAGTACTTC
TRBJ1-6,15,TRBD1,few,TRBV3-1,CASSQGDRVGSPLHF,TGTGCCAGCAGCCAGGGGGACAGGGTGGGTTCACCCCTCCACTTT
TRBJ1-2,15,NA,few,TRBV6-2/TRBV6-3,CASRKDLGRNYGYTF,TGTGCCAGCAGAAAGGACCTCGGACGGAACTATGGCTACACCTTC
TRBJ1-2,15,NA,few,TRBV5-1,CASSLASLNIYGYTF,TGCGCCAGCAGCTTGGCCAGCCTAAATATCTATGGCTACACCTTC
TRBJ1-3,15,NA,many,TRBV25-1,CASSVSYNSGNTIYF,TGTGCCAGCAGTGTAAGTTACAACTCTGGAAACACCATATATTTT
TRBJ2-5,15,NA,few,TRBV6-5,CASSRRDAGQETQYF,TGTGCCAGCAGTCGCCGGGACGCGGGCCAAGAGACCCAGTACTTC
TRBJ2-2,16,NA,few,TRBV11-1,CASSFFRNRLGGELFF,TGTGCCAGCAGCTTTTTCCGGAACAGGCTTGGCGGGGAGCTGTTTTTT
TRBJ2-5,16,TRBD1,few,TRBV7-2,CASSFRDRVVQETQYF,TGTGCCAGCAGCTTCCGGGACAGAGTTGTACAAGAGACCCAGTACTTC
TRBJ2-1,14,NA,NA,TRBV29-1,CSVFDRGSYNEQFF,TGCAGCGTTTTTGACAGAGGCTCCTACAATGAGCAGTTCTTC
TRBJ2-5,14,TRBD1,NA,TRBV5-6,CASSWTGLQETQYF,TGTGCCAGCAGCTGGACAGGACTCCAAGAGACCCAGTACTTC
TRBJ1-6,17,TRBD1,NA,TRBV11-2,CASSLGQGKGRNSPLHF,TGTGCCAGCAGCTTAGGACAGGGGAAAGGGCGTAATTCACCCCTCCACTTT
TRBJ2-5,15,TRBD1,NA,TRBV5-1,CASSLRQGEVETQYF,TGCGCCAGCAGCTTACGACAGGGGGAAGTGGAGACCCAGTACTTC
TRBJ2-1,14,NA,NA,TRBV29-1,CSVAGWAGYNEQFF,TGCAGCGTTGCTGGCTGGGCCGGGTACAATGAGCAGTTCTTC
TRBJ1-2,18,NA,NA,TRBV4-1,CASSQVVLKLGGDYGYTF,TGCGCCAGCAGCCAAGTAGTCCTCAAGTTGGGGGGCGACTATGGCTACACCTTC
TRBJ2-7,15,NA,few,TRBV4-2,CASSQDQDGPYEQYF,TGTGCCAGCAGCCAAGACCAAGACGGACCCTACGAGCAGTACTTC
TRBJ2-7,14,NA,many,TRBV7-2,CASSPWEGTDEQYF,TGTGCCAGCAGCCCGTGGGAGGGGACAGACGAGCAGTACTTC
TRBJ1-1,15,NA,NA,TRBV18,CASSARTASNTEAFF,TGTGCCAGCTCAGCACGGACAGCGTCGAACACTGAAGCTTTCTTT
TRBJ1-2,11,TRBD1,few,TRBV7-9,CASSDRDGYTF,TGTGCCAGCAGCGACAGGGATGGCTACACCTTC
TRBJ2-4,17,TRBD1,few,TRBV13,CASSLEGDSGPKNIQYF,TGTGCCAGCAGCTTAGAAGGGGACAGCGGACCCAAAAACATTCAGTACTTC
TRBJ1-1,10,NA,few,TRBV20-1,CSAISNSAFF,TGCAGTGCTATTTCTAATTCGGCTTTCTTT
TRBJ2-6,14,NA,many,TRBV7-2,CASSLASGANVLTF,TGTGCCAGCAGCTTAGCCTCTGGGGCCAACGTCCTGACTTTC
TRBJ1-1,14,NA,many,TRBV18,CASSPLSDLTEAFF,TGTGCCAGCTCACCACTTTCGGACCTCACTGAAGCTTTCTTT
TRBJ1-2,13,NA,many,TRBV2,CASSAGGGYGYTF,TGTGCCAGCAGTGCGGGGGGTGGCTATGGCTACACCTTC
TRBJ1-2,14,NA,NA,TRBV4-3,CASSQEINIYGYTF,TGCGCCAGCAGCCAAGAAATTAATATCTATGGCTACACCTTC
TRBJ2-3,14,TRBD1,many,TRBV29-1,CSVGTGNFRDTQYF,TGCAGCGTTGGGACAGGGAATTTTAGAGATACGCAGTATTTT
TRBJ2-3,14,NA,many,TRBV5-4,CASSPGRRTDTQYF,TGTGCCAGCAGCCCGGGGCGGCGCACAGATACGCAGTATTTT
TRBJ1-2,11,NA,NA,TRBV6-2/TRBV6-3,CASSYPDGYTF,TGTGCCAGCAGTTACCCTGACGGCTACACCTTC
TRBJ2-5,16,TRBD1,few,TRBV5-1,CASSFFGTGTQETQYF,TGCGCCAGCAGCTTTTTCGGGACAGGCACCCAAGAGACCCAGTACTTC
TRBJ1-2,14,NA,NA,TRBV20-1,CSATSGTANYGYTF,TGCAGTGCCACCTCCGGGACGGCTAACTATGGCTACACCTTC
TRBJ2-1,13,TRBD1,many,TRBV19,CASSRVGQNEQFF,TGTGCCAGTAGTAGGGTGGGACAGAATGAGCAGTTCTTC
TRBJ2-3,15,TRBD1,few,TRBV10-3,CAISLGQVGADTQYF,TGTGCCATCAGTCTGGGACAGGTGGGCGCAGATACGCAGTATTTT
TRBJ2-1,16,NA,NA,TRBV21-1,CASSLRNGGLENEQFF,TGTGCCAGCAGCCTAAGGAATGGTGGCCTGGAGAATGAGCAGTTCTTC
TRBJ2-7,16,TRBD1,NA,TRBV4-3,CASSQDFSGQGYEQYF,TGCGCCAGCAGCCAAGATTTTTCGGGACAGGGTTACGAGCAGTACTTC
TRBJ2-7,15,TRBD1,NA,TRBV7-6,CASSLGGTGYYEQYF,TGTGCCAGCAGCTTAGGTGGGACAGGGTACTACGAGCAGTACTTC